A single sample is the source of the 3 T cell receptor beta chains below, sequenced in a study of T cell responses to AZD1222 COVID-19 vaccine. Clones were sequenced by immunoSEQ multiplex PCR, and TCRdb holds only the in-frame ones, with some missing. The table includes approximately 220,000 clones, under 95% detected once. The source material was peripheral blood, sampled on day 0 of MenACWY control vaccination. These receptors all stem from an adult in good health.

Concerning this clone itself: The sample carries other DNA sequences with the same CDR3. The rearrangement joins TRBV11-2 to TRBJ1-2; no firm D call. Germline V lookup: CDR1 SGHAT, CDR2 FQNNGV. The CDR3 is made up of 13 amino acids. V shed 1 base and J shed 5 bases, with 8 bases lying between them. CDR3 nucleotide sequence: TGTGCCAGCAGCTTAGTAGAGGGTTATGGCTACACCTTC. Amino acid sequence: CASSLVEGYGYTF.

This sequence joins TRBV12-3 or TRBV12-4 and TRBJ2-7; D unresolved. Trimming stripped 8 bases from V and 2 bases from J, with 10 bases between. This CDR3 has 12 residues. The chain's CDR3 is CASARRAYEQYF. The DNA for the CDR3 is TGTGCCAGCGCACGGCGAGCCTACGAGCAGTACTTC.

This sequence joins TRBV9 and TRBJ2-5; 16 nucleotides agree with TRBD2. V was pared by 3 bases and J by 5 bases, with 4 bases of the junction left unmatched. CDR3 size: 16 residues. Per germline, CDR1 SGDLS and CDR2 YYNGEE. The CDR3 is CASSEGLAGGRETQYF. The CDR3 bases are TGTGCCAGCAGCGAGGGACTAGCGGGGGGGCGGGAGACCCAGTACTTC.